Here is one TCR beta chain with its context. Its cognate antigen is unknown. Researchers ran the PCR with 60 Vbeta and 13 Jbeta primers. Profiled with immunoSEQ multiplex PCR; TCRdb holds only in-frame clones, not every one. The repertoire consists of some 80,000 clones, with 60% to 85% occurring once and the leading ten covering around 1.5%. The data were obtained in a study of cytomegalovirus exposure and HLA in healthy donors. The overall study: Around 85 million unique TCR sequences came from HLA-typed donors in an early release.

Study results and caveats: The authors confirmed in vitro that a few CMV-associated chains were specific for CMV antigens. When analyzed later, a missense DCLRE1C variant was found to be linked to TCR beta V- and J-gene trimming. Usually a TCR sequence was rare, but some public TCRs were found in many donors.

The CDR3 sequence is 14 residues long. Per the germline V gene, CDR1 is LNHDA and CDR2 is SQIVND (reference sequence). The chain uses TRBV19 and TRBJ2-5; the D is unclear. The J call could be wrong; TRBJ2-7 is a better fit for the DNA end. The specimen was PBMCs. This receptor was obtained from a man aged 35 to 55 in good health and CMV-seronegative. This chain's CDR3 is CASSVALSSYEQYF. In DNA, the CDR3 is TGTGCCAGTAGTGTAGCTTTAAGCTCCTACGAGCAGTACTTC.